The 6 T cell receptor beta chains reported below all come from one sample, sequenced in a study of T cells after yellow fever vaccination. TCRdb fed the 5' RACE reads into MiXCR, producing one record per CDR3 protein. The table includes a few hundred thousand distinct CDR3 sequences, approximately 18% detected once. The material was PBMCs, obtained before the yellow fever booster vaccination. These receptors were obtained from a man younger than 35 who received the YFV17D yellow fever vaccine.

This clonotype was detected a few times. The V call is TRBV6-5, the J call TRBJ2-3, with TRBD2 matching 8 bases. Per the germline V gene, CDR1 is MNHEY and CDR2 is SVGAGI. Unmatched junction bases numbered 12, after V lost 5 bases and J lost 2 bases. There are 17 residues in the CDR3. CDR3 sequence: CASSPHRSGASTDTQYF. The CDR3 nucleotides read TGTGCCAGCAGTCCCCATCGTAGCGGGGCCTCCACAGATACGCAGTATTTT.

This clonotype has more than one count but fewer than ten. This chain joins TRBV2 and TRBJ2-1; D is perhaps TRBD2 (7 bases). Germline-derived CDR1 and CDR2 are SNHLY and FYNNEI. Trimming took off 4 bases at V and 2 bases at J, with 12 bases between the two ends. The CDR3 contains 15 residues. The CDR3 region is CASSGGGGPYNEQFF. Here the CDR3 DNA reads TGTGCCAGCAGTGGTGGGGGGGGCCCCTACAATGAGCAGTTCTTC.

This clonotype showed up just a few times. The chain combines TRBV11-2 with TRBJ2-5; 9 nucleotides match TRBD2. V lost 6 bases, J lost 1 base, and 9 bases stayed unmatched. The CDR3 is made up of 16 amino acids. Germline assignment: CDR1 SGHAT and CDR2 FQNNGV. The CDR3, as DNA: TGTGCCAGCAGACTGACTAGCGGAGAACTCCAAGAGACCCAGTACTTC. Amino acids: CASRLTSGELQETQYF.

This clonotype was seen a handful of times. V and J are TRBV5-1 and TRBJ2-3, with D possibly being TRBD1 (6 bases). V was clipped by 4 bases and J by 6 bases, with 18 bases between them. The CDR3 is 15 amino acids. CDR1 is SGHRS, CDR2 YFSETQ, per germline. CDR3 protein: CASSPWVGARDTQYF. The CDR3 DNA reads as TGCGCCAGCAGCCCCTGGGTGGGGGCCCGGGATACGCAGTATTTT.

This chain joins TRBV11-3 and TRBJ2-3; D ambiguous. Trimming cost V 1 base and J 2 bases, with 10 bases left between them. The CDR3 has 15 residues. Germline CDR1 SGHNT, CDR2 YENEEA. The DNA for the CDR3 is TGTGCCAGCAGCTTAGGCCAAGGGCCCACAGATACGCAGTATTTT. It yields the protein CASSLGQGPTDTQYF.

The CDR3 region is CSARVLPRDKGNFYEQYF. Written as DNA, the CDR3 is TGCAGTGCTAGAGTTCTCCCTCGCGACAAGGGAAATTTCTACGAGCAGTACTTC. V gene TRBV20-1 combines with J gene TRBJ2-7; D not certain. V was cut by 1 base and J by 3 bases, with 25 bases left in between. In germline, CDR1 is DFQATT, CDR2 SNEGSKA (reference sequence). This CDR3 comprises 18 residues.